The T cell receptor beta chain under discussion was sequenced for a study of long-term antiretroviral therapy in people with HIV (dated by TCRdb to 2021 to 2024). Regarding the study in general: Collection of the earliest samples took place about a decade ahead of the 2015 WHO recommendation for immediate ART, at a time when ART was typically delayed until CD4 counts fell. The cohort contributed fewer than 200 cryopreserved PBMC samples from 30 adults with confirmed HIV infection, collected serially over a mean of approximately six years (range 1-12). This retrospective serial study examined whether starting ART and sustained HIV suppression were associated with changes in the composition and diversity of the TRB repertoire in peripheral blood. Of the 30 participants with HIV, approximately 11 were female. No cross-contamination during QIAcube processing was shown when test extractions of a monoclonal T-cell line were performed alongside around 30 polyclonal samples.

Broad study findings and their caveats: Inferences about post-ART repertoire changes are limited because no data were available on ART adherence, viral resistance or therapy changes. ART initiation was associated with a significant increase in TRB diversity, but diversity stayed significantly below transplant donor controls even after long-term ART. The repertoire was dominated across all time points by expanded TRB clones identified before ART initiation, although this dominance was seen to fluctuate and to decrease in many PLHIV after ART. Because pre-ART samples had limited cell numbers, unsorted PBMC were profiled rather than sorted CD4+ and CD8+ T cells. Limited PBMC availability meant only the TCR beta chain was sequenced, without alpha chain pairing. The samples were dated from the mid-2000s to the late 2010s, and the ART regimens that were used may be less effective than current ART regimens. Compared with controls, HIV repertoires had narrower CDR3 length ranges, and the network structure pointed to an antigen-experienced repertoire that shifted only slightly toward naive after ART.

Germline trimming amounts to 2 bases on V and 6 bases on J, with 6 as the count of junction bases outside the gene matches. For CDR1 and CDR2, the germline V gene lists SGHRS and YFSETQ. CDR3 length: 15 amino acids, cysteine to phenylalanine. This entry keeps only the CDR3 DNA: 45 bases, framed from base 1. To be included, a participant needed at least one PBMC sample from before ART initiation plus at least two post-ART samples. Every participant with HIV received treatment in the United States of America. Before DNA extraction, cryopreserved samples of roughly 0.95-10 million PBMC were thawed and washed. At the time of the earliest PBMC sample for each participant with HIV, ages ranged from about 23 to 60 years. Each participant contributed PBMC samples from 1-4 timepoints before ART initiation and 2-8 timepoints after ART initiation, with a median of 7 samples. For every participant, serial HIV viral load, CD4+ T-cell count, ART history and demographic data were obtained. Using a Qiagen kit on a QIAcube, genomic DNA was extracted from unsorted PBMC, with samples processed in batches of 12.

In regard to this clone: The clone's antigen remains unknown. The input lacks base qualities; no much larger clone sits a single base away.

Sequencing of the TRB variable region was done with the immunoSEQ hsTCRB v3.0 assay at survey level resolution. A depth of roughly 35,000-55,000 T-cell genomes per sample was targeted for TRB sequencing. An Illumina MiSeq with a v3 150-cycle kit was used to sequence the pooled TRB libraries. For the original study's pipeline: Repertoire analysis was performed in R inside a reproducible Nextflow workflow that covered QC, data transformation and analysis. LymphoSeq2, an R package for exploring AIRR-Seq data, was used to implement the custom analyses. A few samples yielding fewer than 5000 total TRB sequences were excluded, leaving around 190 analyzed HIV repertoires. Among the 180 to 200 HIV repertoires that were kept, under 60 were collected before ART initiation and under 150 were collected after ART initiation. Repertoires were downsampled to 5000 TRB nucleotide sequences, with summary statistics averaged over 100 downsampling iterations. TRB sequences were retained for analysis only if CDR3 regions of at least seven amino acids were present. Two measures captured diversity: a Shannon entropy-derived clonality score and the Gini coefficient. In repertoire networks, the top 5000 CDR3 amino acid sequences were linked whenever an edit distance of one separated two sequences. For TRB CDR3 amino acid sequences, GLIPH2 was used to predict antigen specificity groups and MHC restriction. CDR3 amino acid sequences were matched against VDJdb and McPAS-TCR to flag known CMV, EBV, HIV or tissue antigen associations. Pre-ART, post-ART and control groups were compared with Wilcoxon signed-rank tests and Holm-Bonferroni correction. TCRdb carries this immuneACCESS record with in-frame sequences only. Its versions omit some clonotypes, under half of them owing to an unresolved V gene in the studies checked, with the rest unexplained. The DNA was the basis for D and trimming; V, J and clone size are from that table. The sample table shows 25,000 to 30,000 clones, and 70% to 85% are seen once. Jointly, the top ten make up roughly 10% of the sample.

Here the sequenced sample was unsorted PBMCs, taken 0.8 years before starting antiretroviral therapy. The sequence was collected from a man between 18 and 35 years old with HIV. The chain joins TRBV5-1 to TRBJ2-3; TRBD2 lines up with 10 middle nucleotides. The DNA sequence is TGCGCCAGCAGCTTATCAGCGGGAGGGCGTGATACGCAGTATTTT. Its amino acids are CASSLSAGGRDTQYF.